Below, one T cell receptor beta chain is given with its context. The sample belongs to a study of sequential checkpoint blockade in melanoma. Measured with immunoSEQ multiplex PCR; TCRdb has only the in-frame clones, and not every one. The repertoire includes under 20,000 clones, roughly 74% of them detected once, and about a third sits in the top ten. The CDR3 is 19 residues long. Germline values: CDR1 MGHRA, CDR2 YSYEKL. After removal of 3 bases from V and 3 bases from J, the junction contained 13 bases not matched to a gene. This sample's treatment: randomized to nivolumab then ipilimumab (arm A) or the reverse (arm B).

Sequenced here: CD8+ T cells sorted from blood (inferred from file names), sampled from a patient given nivolumab and ipilimumab in sequence. This TCR came from a human donor with melanoma. V usage is TRBV4-1 and J usage is TRBJ2-1, with 11 bases fitting TRBD2. DNA of the CDR3: TGCGCCAGCAGCCATCAAGGGGTAGCGGGGGGGCCTCTCTACAATGAGCAGTTCTTC. Amino acid sequence: CASSHQGVAGGPLYNEQFF.